These 15 T cell receptor beta chains were all obtained from the same sample, sequenced in a study of Ad26.COV2.S vaccination and SARS-CoV-2 variants. TCRdb's copy holds only in-frame clones and misses some; the assay was immunoSEQ multiplex PCR. Among 350,000 to 450,000 clones listed, 89% were seen once. Treatment indicated: approximately 18 received Ad26.COV2.S at low or high dose, single or two shots; roughly 5 received placebo; per-sample allocation not given. Following the first vaccine or placebo injection, samples were taken on day 63. Sequenced here: peripheral blood, sampled in a trial of Ad26.COV2.S vaccine versus placebo. Receptor source: a person aged 18-65 years who received the Ad26.COV2.S COVID-19 vaccine or a placebo.

This chain uses TRBV3-1 (or the pseudogene TRBV3-2) with TRBJ1-5; D is perhaps TRBD1 (5 bases). Deletions cut 1 base from V and 6 bases from J, with 10 bases between. This CDR3 has 14 amino acids. Germline lookup yields CDR1 LGHDT and CDR2 YNNKEL (reference sequence). The CDR3 nucleotides read TGTGCCAGCAGCCAAGCGGGGGTTTTTCAGCCCCAGCATTTT. It is translated as CASSQAGVFQPQHF.

The V call is TRBV7-2, the J call TRBJ1-1; the D gene is possibly TRBD1 (5 bases). This CDR3 region has 14 residues. Germline assignment: CDR1 SGHTA and CDR2 FQGNSA. V dropped 3 bases and J dropped 1 base, with 9 bases sitting between them. CDR3 sequence (DNA): TGTGCCAGCAGCTTGGGGGTGCCGAACACTGAAGCTTTCTTT. Translation: CASSLGVPNTEAFF.

The V and J genes are TRBV19 and TRBJ1-4, with D possibly being TRBD1 (5 bases). CDR3 length: 14 residues. V shed 3 bases and J shed 7 bases, with 12 bases lying between them. The germline V gene has CDR1 LNHDA and CDR2 SQIVND (reference sequence). The CDR3 DNA is TGTGCCAGTAGTATGTGGGGCCTAGGTGAAAAACTGTTTTTT. It is translated as CASSMWGLGEKLFF.

This chain uses TRBV19 with TRBJ2-2; D possibly corresponds to TRBD1 (5 bases). Germline CDR1 and CDR2: LNHDA and SQIVND (reference sequence). The CDR3 spans 10 residues. Trimming stripped 11 bases from V and 7 bases from J, with 8 bases between. This CDR3 is CAVGVGELFF. The CDR3 coding sequence is TGTGCCGTAGGGGTCGGGGAGCTGTTTTTT. The full variable domain, in which reference TRBV19 and TRBJ2-2 provide the parts outside the CDR3, is DGGITQSPKYLFRKEGQNVTLSCEQNLNHDAMYWYRQDPGQGLRLIYYSQIVNDFQKGDIAEGYSVSREKKESFPLTVTSAQKNPTAFYLCAVGVGELFFGEGSRLTVL.

The CDR3, as DNA: TGTGCCAGCAGCTTTAACAGGGAAGAGACCCAGTACTTC. This translates into CASSFNREETQYF. This chain connects TRBV5-4 to TRBJ2-5, with D tentatively TRBD1 (6 bases). The germline gives CDR1 SGHNT, CDR2 YYREEE (reference sequence). The CDR3 totals 13 residues. V gave up 2 bases and J gave up 3 bases, with 8 bases separating them.

This clone was picked up a small number of times. In DNA form, the CDR3 reads TGTGCCAGCAGTGGTTGGGAGGCCCAGTACTTC. This gives the protein CASSGWEAQYF. The V call is TRBV2, the J call TRBJ2-5, with a possible D match to TRBD2 (6 bases). Trimming cost V 4 bases and J 9 bases, with 9 bases left between them. The CDR3 runs 11 residues. Germline CDR1 is SNHLY and CDR2 is FYNNEI.

This chain connects TRBV6-5 to TRBJ1-1; D might be TRBD1 (6 bases). CDR1 MNHEY and CDR2 SVGAGI come from the germline V gene. CDR3 length: 13 amino acids. With 9 bases removed from V and 6 bases from J, the gap between germline ends came to 17 bases. The CDR3 loop reads CASLRRGKPEAFF. As DNA, the CDR3 is TGTGCCAGTCTCCGGAGGGGGAAACCTGAAGCTTTCTTT.

The chain links TRBV7-9 to TRBJ2-5; D is ambiguous. CDR3 length: 14 residues. Between the trimmed V and J ends, which lost 5 bases and 2 bases, there was a span of 12 bases. Per the germline V gene, CDR1 is SEHNR and CDR2 is FQNEAQ (reference sequence). In DNA form, the CDR3 reads TGTGCCAGCAGCGGCCTGGACCCGCAAGAGACCCAGTACTTC. Protein: CASSGLDPQETQYF. Drawing the rest from reference TRBV7-9 and TRBJ2-5, the complete variable domain is DTGVSQNPRHKITKRGQNVTFRCDPISEHNRLYWYRQTLGQGPEFLTYFQNEAQLEKSRLLSDRFSAERPKGSFSTLEIQRTEQGDSAMYLCASSGLDPQETQYFGPGTRLLVL.

The chain has TRBV5-8 and TRBJ2-5; no reliable D call. The CDR3 extends over 13 amino acids. Per the germline V gene, CDR1 is SGHTS and CDR2 is YDEGEE. The V and J ends lost 3 bases and 5 bases respectively, with 11 bases between them. CDR3 coding DNA: TGTGCCAGCAGCTATGGGCCAAGGGAGACCCAGTACTTC. Translation gives CASSYGPRETQYF.

DNA of the CDR3: TGCGCCAGCAGCCAAGATATGGCCCCTAGGGGGCAGTACTTC. Protein product: CASSQDMAPRGQYF. The chain employs TRBV4-1 and TRBJ2-7, with D possibly matching TRBD1 (5 bases). Per germline, CDR1 MGHRA and CDR2 YSYEKL. The CDR3 runs 14 residues. V lost 0 bases and J lost 9, with 15 bases in between.

The rearrangement uses TRBV2 and TRBJ1-3, with TRBD1 matching 7 bases. The CDR3 loop spans 16 amino acids. Germline trimming cut 6 bases from V and 4 bases from J; bases unmatched to any gene: 12. Per germline, CDR1 SNHLY and CDR2 FYNNEI. The CDR3 sequence is CASSLGGSQTGNTIYF. CDR3 sequence (DNA): TGTGCCAGCAGCCTAGGGGGCTCCCAGACCGGAAACACCATATATTTT. Combining the CDR3 with reference TRBV2 and TRBJ1-3 gives the whole variable domain EPEVTQTPSHQVTQMGQEVILRCVPISNHLYFYWYRQILGQKVEFLVSFYNNEISEKSEIFDDQFSVERPDGSNFTLKIRSTKLEDSAMYFCASSLGGSQTGNTIYFGEGSWLTVV.

This rearrangement joins TRBV11-1 to TRBJ2-5; 8 bases are a match to TRBD2. This CDR3 region has 14 residues. The germline CDR1 and CDR2 sequences are SGHAT and FQDESV (reference sequence). V dropped 5 bases and J dropped 5; count of bases not matched to a gene: 7. The CDR3 loop is CASSPGGAAETQYF. In nucleotides, the CDR3 is TGTGCCAGCAGCCCCGGGGGGGCGGCGGAGACCCAGTACTTC.

This chain joins TRBV11-2 and TRBJ2-1; D may be TRBD2 (6 bases). The V gene lost 1 base and the J gene lost 9 bases, with 22 bases spanning the gap. The CDR3 covers 17 residues. The germline V gene has CDR1 SGHAT and CDR2 FQNNGV. The DNA of the CDR3 is TGTGCCAGCAGCTTAGGGAGTCCCGGAACCTACGGGAGTGAGCAGTTCTTC. Amino acids: CASSLGSPGTYGSEQFF.

This clone was observed a handful of times. The chain combines TRBV24-1 with TRBJ2-7, with a weak D call TRBD1 (6 bases). The length of the CDR3 is 13 residues. Trimming pared 3 bases from V and 11 bases from J, leaving 16 bases between. Germline loops: CDR1 KGHDR, CDR2 SFDVKD. CDR3 sequence reads: CATSDKGHPKKYF. CDR3 sequence (DNA): TGTGCCACCAGTGATAAGGGACACCCCAAGAAGTACTTC.

The chain is built from TRBV7-9 and TRBJ2-1, with 7 bases that match TRBD1. The CDR3 totals 15 residues. V trimming: 2 bases; J trimming: 6 bases; junction bases outside the gene matches: 7. Germline V lookup: CDR1 SEHNR, CDR2 FQNEAQ (reference sequence). The CDR3 protein is CASSLSPGGSNEQFF. The CDR3 DNA sequence: TGTGCCAGCAGCTTATCGCCAGGGGGAAGCAATGAGCAGTTCTTC.